This TCR beta chain is from a study of CD8 T cells in Susac syndrome (dated by TCRdb to 2018 to 2020). About the study as a whole: Whether CD8+ T cell activation and differentiation in Susac syndrome was antigen driven was tested using repertoire sequencing. The study at large found these results: The TCR sequencing and HLA analysis was acknowledged to have included a relatively small number of individuals.

Peripheral blood CD8+ and CD4+ T cells from healthy donors, Susac syndrome patients and multiple sclerosis patients were profiled by high-throughput TCR beta sequencing. The multiple sclerosis controls were treatment-naive patients who had stable or active relapsing-remitting disease and met the revised McDonald criteria. Bulk CD8+ and CD4+ T cells were purified magnetically by negative isolation, whereas CD8+ TEMRA cells were enriched by FACS. Blood was drawn into EDTA tubes, processed within 24 hours, and PBMCs were isolated by density gradient centrifugation. PBMCs intended for TCR sequencing were cryopreserved in liquid nitrogen and were subsequently thawed in a 37 degrees C water bath. Purity of sorted or isolated CD4+, CD8+ and CD8+ TEMRA cells was at least 90%. RNA was extracted using the RNeasy kit, and about 0.45 to 1 ug of the RNA was reverse transcribed with random hexamers. The immunoSEQ multiplex PCR assay, which covers 54 Vbeta and 13 Jbeta segments, was used to amplify TCR beta CDR3 regions. PCR amplification bias was corrected by using a synthetic template baseline for primer optimization and computational correction. Concerning the study's data processing: Only productive sequences were kept, with reads annotated to V, D and J genes according to IMGT and analyzed in immunoSEQ Analyzer. Clonality was calculated as one minus the Shannon entropy normalized by log2 of the number of productive unique sequences. For each patient and control, public and private clones were evaluated within the 100 most prevalent clones. A clone was defined as Susac-specific if it was absent from the healthy and MS cohorts, from roughly 990 published viral clones and from other ImmuneACCESS disease sequences. TCRdb cleaned the public reads at Q25 with fastp, built clones with MiXCR and kept in-frame beta chains. CDR3 protein duplicates are merged, each entry listing the most common genes and DNA. The V and J calls, along with clone size, are taken from TCRdb and not from the paper's own processing. For this sample the table gives some 190,000 distinct CDR3 sequences, of which nearly 97% were detected only once. The top ten clonotypes cover 0.093% of the sample.

About this clonotype: What antigen it recognizes has not been identified. Qualities for individual bases were not recorded, and no much larger clone is one base off.

Sequenced material: CD4+ T cells from PBMCs. The sequence was obtained from a human donor with multiple sclerosis.

The CDR3 protein sequence reads: CASSLSTGPRLTQYF. The nucleotides are TGCGCCAGCAGCCTTTCGACAGGGCCGAGGCTCACGCAGTATTTT. The rearrangement combines TRBV4-1 with TRBJ2-3, with 7 middle bases fitting TRBD1. V is trimmed back by 4 bases and J by 9 bases, and the junction contains 13 bases that no gene match accounts for. Via the germline V gene, CDR1 is MGHRA and CDR2 YSYEKL. The CDR3 numbers 15 residues from cysteine through phenylalanine. Only the CDR3 DNA stays, 45 bases, in frame from base 1.